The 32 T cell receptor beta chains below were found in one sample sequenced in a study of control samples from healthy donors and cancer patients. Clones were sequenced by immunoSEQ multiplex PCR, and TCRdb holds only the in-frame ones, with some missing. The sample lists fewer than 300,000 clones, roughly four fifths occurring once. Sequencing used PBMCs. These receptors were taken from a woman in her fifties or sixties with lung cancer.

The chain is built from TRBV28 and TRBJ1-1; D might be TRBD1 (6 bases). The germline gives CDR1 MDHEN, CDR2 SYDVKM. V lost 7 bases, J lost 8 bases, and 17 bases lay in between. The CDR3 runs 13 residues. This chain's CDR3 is CASTNGGGLEAFF. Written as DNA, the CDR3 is TGTGCCAGCACGAACGGGGGGGGCCTGGAAGCTTTCTTT.

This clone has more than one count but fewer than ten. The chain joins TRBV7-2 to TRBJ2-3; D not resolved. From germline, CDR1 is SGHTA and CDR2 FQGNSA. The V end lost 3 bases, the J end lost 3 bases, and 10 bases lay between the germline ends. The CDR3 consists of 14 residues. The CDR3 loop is CASSLGWVTDTQYF. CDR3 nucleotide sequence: TGTGCCAGCAGCTTGGGGTGGGTTACAGATACGCAGTATTTT.

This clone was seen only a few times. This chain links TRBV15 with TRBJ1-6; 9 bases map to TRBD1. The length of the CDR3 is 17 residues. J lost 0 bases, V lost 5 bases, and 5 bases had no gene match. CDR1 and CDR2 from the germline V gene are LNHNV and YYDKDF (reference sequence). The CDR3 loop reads CATSGQGSYSYNSPLHF. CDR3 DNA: TGTGCCACCAGCGGACAGGGGTCCTACTCCTATAATTCACCCCTCCACTTT.

The chain's CDR3 is CASSPGHWNTEAFF. CDR3 nucleotide sequence: TGCGCCAGCAGCCCTGGACACTGGAACACTGAAGCTTTCTTT. The chain has TRBV4-1 and TRBJ1-1, with D perhaps TRBD1 (5 bases). The germline V gene encodes CDR1 MGHRA and CDR2 YSYEKL. The CDR3 loop spans 14 amino acids. V was trimmed by 4 bases and J by 1 base, leaving 10 bases between them.

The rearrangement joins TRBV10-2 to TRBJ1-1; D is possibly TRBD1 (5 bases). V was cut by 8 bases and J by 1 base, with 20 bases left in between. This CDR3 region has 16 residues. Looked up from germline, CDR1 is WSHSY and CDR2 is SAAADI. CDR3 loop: CASHGAGFRKNTEAFF. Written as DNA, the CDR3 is TGCGCCAGCCATGGGGCAGGGTTTAGGAAGAACACTGAAGCTTTCTTT.

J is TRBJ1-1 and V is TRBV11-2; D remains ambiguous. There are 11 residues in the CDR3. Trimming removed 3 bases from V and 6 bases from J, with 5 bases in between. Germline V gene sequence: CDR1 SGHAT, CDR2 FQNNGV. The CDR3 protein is CASSFTSEAFF. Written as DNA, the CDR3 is TGTGCCAGCAGCTTTACCTCTGAAGCTTTCTTT.

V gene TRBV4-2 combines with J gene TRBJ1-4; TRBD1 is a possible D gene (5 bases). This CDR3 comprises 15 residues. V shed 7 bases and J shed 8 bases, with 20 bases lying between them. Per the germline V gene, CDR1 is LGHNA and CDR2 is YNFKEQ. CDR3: CASKPLLGEMEKLFF. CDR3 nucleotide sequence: TGTGCCAGCAAACCTCTTTTGGGGGAGATGGAAAAACTGTTTTTT.

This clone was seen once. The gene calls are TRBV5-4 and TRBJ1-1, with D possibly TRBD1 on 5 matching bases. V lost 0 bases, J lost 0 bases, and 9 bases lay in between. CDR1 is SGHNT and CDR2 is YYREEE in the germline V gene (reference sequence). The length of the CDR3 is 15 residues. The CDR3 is CASSLGQPMNTEAFF. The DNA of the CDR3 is TGTGCCAGCAGCTTGGGACAGCCTATGAACACTGAAGCTTTCTTT. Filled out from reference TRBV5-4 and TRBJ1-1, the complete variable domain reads ETGVTQSPTHLIKTRGQQVTLRCSSQSGHNTVSWYQQALGQGPQFIFQYYREEENGRGNFPPRFSGLQFPNYSSELNVNALELDDSALYLCASSLGQPMNTEAFFGQGTRLTVV.

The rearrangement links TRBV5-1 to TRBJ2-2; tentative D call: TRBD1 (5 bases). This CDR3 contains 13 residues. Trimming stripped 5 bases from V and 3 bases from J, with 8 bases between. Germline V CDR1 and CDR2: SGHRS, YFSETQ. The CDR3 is CASRKGDTGELFF. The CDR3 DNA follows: TGCGCCAGCAGGAAAGGGGACACCGGGGAGCTGTTTTTT.

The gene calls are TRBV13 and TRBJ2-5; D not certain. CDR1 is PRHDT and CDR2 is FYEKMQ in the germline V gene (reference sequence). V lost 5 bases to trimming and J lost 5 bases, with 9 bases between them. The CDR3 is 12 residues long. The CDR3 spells CASSPEGETQYF. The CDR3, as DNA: TGTGCCAGCAGCCCTGAAGGGGAGACCCAGTACTTC.

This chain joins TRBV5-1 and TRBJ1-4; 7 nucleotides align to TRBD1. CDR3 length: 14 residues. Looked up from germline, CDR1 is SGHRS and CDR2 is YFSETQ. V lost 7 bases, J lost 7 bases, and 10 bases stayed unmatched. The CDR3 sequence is CASEPSGGGEKLFF. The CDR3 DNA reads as TGCGCCAGCGAGCCCTCAGGGGGTGGTGAAAAACTGTTTTTT.

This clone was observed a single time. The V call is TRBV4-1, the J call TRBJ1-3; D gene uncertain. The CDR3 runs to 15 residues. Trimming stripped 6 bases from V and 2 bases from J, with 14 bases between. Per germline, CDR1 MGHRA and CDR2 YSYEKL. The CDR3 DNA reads TGCGCCAGCAGTACCATCCCAGGTGCTGGAAACACCATATATTTT. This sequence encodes CASSTIPGAGNTIYF.

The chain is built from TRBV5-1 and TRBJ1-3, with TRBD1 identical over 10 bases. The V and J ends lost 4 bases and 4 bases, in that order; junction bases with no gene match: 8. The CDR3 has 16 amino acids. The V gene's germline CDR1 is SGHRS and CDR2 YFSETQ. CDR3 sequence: CASSNPGTGVGNTIYF. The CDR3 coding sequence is TGCGCCAGCAGCAATCCCGGGACAGGGGTCGGAAACACCATATATTTT. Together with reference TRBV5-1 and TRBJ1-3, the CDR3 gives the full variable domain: KAGVTQTPRYLIKTRGQQVTLSCSPISGHRSVSWYQQTPGQGLQFLFEYFSETQRNKGNFPGRFSGRQFSNSRSEMNVSTLELGDSALYLCASSNPGTGVGNTIYFGEGSWLTVV.

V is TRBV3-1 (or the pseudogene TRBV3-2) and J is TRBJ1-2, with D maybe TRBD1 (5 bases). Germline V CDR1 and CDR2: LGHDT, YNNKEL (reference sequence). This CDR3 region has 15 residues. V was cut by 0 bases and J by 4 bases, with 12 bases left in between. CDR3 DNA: TGTGCCAGCAGCCAAGATCTGGGGGGTAGCTATGGCTACACCTTC. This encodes CASSQDLGGSYGYTF.

DNA for the CDR3: TGTGCCAGCAGATGGGACAGGGACTCCTACGAGCAGTACTTC. This sequence encodes CASRWDRDSYEQYF. The chain links TRBV6-5 to TRBJ2-7; 9 nucleotides line up with TRBD1. The CDR3 spans 14 residues. Germline V gene lookup returns CDR1 MNHEY and CDR2 SVGAGI. V lost 6 bases and J lost 0; bases outside the gene matches: 3.

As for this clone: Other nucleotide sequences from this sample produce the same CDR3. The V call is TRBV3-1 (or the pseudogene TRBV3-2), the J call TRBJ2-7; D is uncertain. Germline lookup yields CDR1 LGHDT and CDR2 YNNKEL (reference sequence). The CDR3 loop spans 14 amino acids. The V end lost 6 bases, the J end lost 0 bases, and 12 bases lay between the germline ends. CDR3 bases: TGTGCCAGCAGTCACTTAGGAAGCTCCTACGAGCAGTACTTC. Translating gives CASSHLGSSYEQYF.

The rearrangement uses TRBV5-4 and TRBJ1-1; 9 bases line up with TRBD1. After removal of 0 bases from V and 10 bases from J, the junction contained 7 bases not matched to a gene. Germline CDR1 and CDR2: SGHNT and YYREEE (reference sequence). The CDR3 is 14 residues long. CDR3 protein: CASSLEVGQGIAFF. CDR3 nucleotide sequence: TGTGCCAGCAGCTTGGAGGTGGGACAGGGTATAGCTTTCTTT.

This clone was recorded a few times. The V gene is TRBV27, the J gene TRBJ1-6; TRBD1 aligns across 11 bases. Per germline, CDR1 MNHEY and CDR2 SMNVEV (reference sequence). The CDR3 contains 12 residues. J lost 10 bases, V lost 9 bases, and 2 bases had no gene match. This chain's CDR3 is CASRDRGSPLHF. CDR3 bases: TGTGCCAGTCGGGACAGGGGGTCACCCCTCCACTTT.

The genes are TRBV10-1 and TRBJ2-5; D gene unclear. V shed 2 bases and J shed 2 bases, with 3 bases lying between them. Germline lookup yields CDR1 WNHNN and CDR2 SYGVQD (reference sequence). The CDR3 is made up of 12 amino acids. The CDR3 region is CASSERQETQYF. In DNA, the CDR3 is TGCGCCAGCAGTGAGAGACAAGAGACCCAGTACTTC.

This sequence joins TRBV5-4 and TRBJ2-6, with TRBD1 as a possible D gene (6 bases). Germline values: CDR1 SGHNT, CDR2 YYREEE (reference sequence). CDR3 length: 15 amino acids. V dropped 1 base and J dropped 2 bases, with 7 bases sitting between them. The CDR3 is CASSLPGAGANVLTF. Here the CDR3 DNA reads TGTGCCAGCAGCTTGCCAGGGGCTGGGGCCAACGTCCTGACTTTC.

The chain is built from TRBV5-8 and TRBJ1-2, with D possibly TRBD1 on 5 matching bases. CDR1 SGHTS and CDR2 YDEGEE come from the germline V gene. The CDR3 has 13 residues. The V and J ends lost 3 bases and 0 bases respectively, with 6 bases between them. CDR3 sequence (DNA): TGTGCCAGCAGCTCCAGGGCTAACTATGGCTACACCTTC. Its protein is CASSSRANYGYTF.

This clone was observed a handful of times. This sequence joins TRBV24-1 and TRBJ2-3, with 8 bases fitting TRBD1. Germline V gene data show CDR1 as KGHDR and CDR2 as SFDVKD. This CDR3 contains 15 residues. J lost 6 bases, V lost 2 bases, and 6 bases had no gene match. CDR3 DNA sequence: TGTGCCACCAGTGATTCCAGGGGGCCCCCCGATACGCAGTATTTT. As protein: CATSDSRGPPDTQYF.

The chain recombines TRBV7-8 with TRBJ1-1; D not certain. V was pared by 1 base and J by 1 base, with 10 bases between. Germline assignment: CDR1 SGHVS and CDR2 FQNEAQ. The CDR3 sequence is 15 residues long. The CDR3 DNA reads TGTGCCAGCAGCTTAGGGACCCCCGGGAACACTGAAGCTTTCTTT. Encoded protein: CASSLGTPGNTEAFF. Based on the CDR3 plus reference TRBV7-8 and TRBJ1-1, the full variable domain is GAGVSQSPRYKVAKRGQDVALRCDPISGHVSLFWYQQALGQGPEFLTYFQNEAQLDKSGLPSDRFFAERPEGSVSTLKIQRTQQEDSAVYLCASSLGTPGNTEAFFGQGTRLTVV.

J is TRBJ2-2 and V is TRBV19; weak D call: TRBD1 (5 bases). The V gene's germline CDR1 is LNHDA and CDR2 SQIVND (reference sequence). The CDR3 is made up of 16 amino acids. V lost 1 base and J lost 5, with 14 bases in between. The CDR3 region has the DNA TGTGCCAGTAGTATAGCGGACAAACTAACAACCGGGGAGCTGTTTTTT. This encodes CASSIADKLTTGELFF.

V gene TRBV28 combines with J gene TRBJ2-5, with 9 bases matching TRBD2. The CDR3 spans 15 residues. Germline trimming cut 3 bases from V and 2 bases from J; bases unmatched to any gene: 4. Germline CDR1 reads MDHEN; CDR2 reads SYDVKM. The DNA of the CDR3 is TGTGCCAGCAGTTTTATCCTAGCGGGACAAGAGACCCAGTACTTC. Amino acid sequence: CASSFILAGQETQYF.

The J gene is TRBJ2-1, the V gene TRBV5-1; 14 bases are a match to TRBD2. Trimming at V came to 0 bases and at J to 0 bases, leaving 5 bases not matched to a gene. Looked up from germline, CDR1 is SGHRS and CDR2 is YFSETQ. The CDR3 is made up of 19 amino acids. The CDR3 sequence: CASSLGLAGGPSSYNEQFF. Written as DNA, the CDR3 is TGCGCCAGCAGCTTGGGACTAGCGGGAGGGCCAAGCTCCTACAATGAGCAGTTCTTC.

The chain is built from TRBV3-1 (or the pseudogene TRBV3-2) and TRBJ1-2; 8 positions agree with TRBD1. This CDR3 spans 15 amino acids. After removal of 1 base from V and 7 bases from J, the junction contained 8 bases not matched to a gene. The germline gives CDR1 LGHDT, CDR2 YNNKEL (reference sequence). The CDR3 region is CASSQADRAGGGYTF. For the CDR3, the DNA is TGTGCCAGCAGCCAAGCGGACAGGGCAGGGGGTGGCTACACCTTC.

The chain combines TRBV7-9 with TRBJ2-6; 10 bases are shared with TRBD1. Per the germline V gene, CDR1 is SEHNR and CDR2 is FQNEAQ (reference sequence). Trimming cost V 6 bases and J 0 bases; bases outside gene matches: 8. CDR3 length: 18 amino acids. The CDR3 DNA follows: TGTGCCAGCAGTTCCGAGACAGGGGGCAACTCTGGGGCCAACGTCCTGACTTTC. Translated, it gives CASSSETGGNSGANVLTF.

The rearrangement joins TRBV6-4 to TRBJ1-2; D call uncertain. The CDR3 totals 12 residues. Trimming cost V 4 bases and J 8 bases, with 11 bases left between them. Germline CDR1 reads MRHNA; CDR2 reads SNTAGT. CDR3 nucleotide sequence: TGTGCCAGCAGTGGGCCGGTGGGAGGCTACACCTTC. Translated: CASSGPVGGYTF.

This chain's CDR3 is CASSITTGERYEQYF. The CDR3 nucleotides are TGTGCCAGTAGTATCACAACAGGGGAGCGGTACGAGCAGTACTTC. The chain couples TRBV19 to TRBJ2-7; 7 nucleotides line up with TRBD1. Per the germline V gene, CDR1 is LNHDA and CDR2 is SQIVND (reference sequence). Germline trimming cut 3 bases from V and 4 bases from J; bases unmatched to any gene: 9. The length of the CDR3 is 15 residues.

CDR3 sequence (DNA): TGTACCACCGGCGTGGGACAGTCATTGGGCTACACCTTC. Its translation: CTTGVGQSLGYTF. The chain combines TRBV7-9 with TRBJ1-2; 7 bases line up with TRBD1. The CDR3 is made up of 13 amino acids. Germline V CDR1 and CDR2: SEHNR, FQNEAQ (reference sequence).

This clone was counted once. The CDR3 region has the DNA TGTGCCAGCAGCTCTCGAGGGGGCCTTGAAGCTTTCTTT. Translated: CASSSRGGLEAFF. The chain combines TRBV3-1 (or the pseudogene TRBV3-2) with TRBJ1-1; 7 bases match TRBD1. Germline V CDR1 and CDR2: LGHDT, YNNKEL (reference sequence). The ends lost 5 bases at V and 7 bases at J; junction bases unmatched: 7. The CDR3 totals 13 residues.